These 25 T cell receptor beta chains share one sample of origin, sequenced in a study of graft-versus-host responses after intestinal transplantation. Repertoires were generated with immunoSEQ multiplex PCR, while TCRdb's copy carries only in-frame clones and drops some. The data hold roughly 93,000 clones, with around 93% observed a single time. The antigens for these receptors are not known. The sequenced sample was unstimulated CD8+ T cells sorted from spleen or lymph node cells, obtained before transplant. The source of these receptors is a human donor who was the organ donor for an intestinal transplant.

CDR3 region: CASSVGGGRNEKLFF. Written as DNA, the CDR3 is TGTGCCAGCAGCGTGGGGGGGGGCCGGAATGAAAAACTGTTTTTT. V and J are TRBV9 and TRBJ1-4, with D tentatively TRBD1 (6 bases). Trimming shortened V by 2 bases and J by 5 bases, and 13 bases separated the two germline ends. This CDR3 is 15 amino acids long. Germline CDR1 and CDR2: SGDLS and YYNGEE.

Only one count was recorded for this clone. CDR3 DNA: TGCGCCAGCAGCCAAGAGGGGATAGCGGGACTTAGCACAGATACGCAGTATTTT. Its translation: CASSQEGIAGLSTDTQYF. The chain employs TRBV4-3 and TRBJ2-3; 8 bases line up with TRBD2. The V gene's germline CDR1 is LGHNA and CDR2 YSLEER. CDR3 length: 18 residues. V lost 0 bases and J lost 0; bases outside the gene matches: 8.

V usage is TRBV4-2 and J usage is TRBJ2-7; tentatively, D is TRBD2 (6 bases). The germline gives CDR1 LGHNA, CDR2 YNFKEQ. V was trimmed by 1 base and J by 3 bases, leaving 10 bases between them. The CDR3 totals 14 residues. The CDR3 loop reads CASSQGLGDYEQYF. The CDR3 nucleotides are TGTGCCAGCAGCCAAGGACTAGGGGACTACGAGCAGTACTTC.

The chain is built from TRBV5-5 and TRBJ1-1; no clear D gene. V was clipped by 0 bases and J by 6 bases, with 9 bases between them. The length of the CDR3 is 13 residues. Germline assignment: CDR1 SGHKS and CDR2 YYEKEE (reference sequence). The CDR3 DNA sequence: TGTGCCAGCAGCTTGGAGGCAGGCCCTGAAGCTTTCTTT. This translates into CASSLEAGPEAFF.

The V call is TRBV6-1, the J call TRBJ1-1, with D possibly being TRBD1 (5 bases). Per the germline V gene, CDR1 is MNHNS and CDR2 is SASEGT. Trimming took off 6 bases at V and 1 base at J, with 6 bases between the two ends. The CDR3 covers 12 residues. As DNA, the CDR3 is TGTGCCAGCAGGCAGGGGAACACTGAAGCTTTCTTT. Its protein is CASRQGNTEAFF.

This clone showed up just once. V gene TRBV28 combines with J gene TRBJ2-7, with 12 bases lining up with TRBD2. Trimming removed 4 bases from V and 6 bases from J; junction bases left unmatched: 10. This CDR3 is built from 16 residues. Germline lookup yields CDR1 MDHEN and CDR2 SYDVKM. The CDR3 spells CASSSTSGGKGCEQYF. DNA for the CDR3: TGTGCCAGCAGTTCTACTAGCGGGGGGAAAGGTTGCGAGCAGTACTTC.

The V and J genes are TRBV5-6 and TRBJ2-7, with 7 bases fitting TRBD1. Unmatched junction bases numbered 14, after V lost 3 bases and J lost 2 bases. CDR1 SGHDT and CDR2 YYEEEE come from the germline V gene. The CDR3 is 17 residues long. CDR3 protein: CASSSDYRDSLPYEQYF. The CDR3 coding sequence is TGTGCCAGCAGCTCTGACTACCGGGACAGTCTCCCCTACGAGCAGTACTTC. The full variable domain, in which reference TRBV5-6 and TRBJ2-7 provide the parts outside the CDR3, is DAGVTQSPTHLIKTRGQQVTLRCSPKSGHDTVSWYQQALGQGPQFIFQYYEEEERQRGNFPDRFSGHQFPNYSSELNVNALLLGDSALYLCASSSDYRDSLPYEQYFGPGTRLTVT.

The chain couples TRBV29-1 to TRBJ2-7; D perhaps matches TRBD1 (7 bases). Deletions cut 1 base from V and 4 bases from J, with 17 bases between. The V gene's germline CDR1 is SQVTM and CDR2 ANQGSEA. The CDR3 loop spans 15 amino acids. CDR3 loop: CSVEGRGRGRYEQYF. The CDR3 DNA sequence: TGCAGCGTTGAAGGGAGGGGGCGCGGTAGGTACGAGCAGTACTTC.

CDR3 DNA sequence: TGTGCCAGCAGCCAAGATTCCGGGGGTTCCTCTGAAGCTTTCTTT. It specifies CASSQDSGGSSEAFF. The chain links TRBV4-2 to TRBJ1-1, with TRBD1 as a possible D gene (5 bases). CDR3 length equals 15 residues. CDR1 is LGHNA, CDR2 YNFKEQ, per germline. V lost 0 bases to trimming and J lost 6 bases, with 14 bases between them.

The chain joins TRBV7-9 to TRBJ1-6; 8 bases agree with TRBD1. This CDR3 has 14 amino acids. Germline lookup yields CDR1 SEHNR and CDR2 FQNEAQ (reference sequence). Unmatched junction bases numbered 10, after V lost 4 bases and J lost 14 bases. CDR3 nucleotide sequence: TGTGCCAGCAGCTCGGGGACAGGCTTGGGAGCCCTCCACTTT. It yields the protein CASSSGTGLGALHF.

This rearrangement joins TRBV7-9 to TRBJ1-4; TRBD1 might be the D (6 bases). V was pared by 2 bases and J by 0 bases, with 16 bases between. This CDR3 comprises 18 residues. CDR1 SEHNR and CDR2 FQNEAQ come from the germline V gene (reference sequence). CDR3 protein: CASSLTGGQGPTNEKLFF. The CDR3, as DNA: TGTGCCAGCAGCTTAACGGGGGGCCAGGGACCAACTAATGAAAAACTGTTTTTT.

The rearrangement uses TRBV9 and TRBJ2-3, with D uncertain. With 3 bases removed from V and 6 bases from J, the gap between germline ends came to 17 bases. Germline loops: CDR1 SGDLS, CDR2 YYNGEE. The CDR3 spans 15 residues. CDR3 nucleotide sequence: TGTGCCAGCAGCGGGAACCTAGACTCCCGGGATACGCAGTATTTT. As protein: CASSGNLDSRDTQYF.

CDR3 in amino acids: CASSLEQGFSPLHF. In DNA, the CDR3 is TGCGCCAGCAGCTTGGAACAGGGGTTTTCACCCCTCCACTTT. The rearrangement links TRBV5-1 to TRBJ1-6, with TRBD1 identical over 7 bases. The V segment lost 0 bases and the J segment 9 bases; nucleotides outside the gene matches: 3. The germline V gene has CDR1 SGHRS and CDR2 YFSETQ. The CDR3 length is 14 residues.

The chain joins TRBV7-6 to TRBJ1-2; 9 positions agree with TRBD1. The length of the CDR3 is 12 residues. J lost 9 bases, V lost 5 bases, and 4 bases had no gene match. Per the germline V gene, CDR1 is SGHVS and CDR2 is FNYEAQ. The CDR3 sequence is CASSVGQGRYTF. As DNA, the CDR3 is TGTGCCAGCAGCGTCGGACAGGGGCGCTACACCTTC.

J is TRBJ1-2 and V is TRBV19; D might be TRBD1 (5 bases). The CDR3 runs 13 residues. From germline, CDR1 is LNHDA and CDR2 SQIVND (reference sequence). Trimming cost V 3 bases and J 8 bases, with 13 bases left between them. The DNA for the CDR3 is TGTGCCAGTAGTATTGGAGGGGAGGAGGGCTACACCTTC. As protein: CASSIGGEEGYTF.

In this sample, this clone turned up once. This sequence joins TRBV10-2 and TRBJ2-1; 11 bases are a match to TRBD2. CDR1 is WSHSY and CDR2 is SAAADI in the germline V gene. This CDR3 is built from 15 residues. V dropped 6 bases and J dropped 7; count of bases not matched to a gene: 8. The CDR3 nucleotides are TGCGCCAGCAGAGATTTAGCGGGGGGGATTAATGAGCAGTTCTTC. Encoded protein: CASRDLAGGINEQFF.

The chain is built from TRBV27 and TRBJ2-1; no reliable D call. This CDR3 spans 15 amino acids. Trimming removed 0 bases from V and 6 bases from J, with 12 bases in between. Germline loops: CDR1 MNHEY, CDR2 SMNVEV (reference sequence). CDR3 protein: CASSLSPGQLNEQFF. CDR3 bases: TGTGCCAGCAGTTTATCCCCTGGGCAGCTCAATGAGCAGTTCTTC.

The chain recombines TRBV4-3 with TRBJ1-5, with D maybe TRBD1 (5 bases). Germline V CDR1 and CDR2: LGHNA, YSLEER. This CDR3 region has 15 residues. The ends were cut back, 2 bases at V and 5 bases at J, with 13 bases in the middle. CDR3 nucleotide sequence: TGCGCCAGCAGCCAATTGTGGGGGGGGGATCAGCCCCAGCATTTT. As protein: CASSQLWGGDQPQHF.

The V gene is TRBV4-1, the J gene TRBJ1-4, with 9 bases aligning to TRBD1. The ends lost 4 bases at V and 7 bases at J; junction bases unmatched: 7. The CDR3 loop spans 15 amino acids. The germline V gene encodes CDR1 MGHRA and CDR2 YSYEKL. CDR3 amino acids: CASSLHRGRPEKLFF. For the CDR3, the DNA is TGCGCCAGCAGCCTACACAGGGGGCGTCCTGAAAAACTGTTTTTT.

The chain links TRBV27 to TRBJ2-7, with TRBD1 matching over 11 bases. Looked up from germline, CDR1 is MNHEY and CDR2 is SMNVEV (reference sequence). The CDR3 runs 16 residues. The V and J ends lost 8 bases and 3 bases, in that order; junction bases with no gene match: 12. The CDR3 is CASPRQWTGGYYEQYF. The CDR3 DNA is TGTGCCAGCCCCCGACAATGGACAGGGGGCTACTACGAGCAGTACTTC.

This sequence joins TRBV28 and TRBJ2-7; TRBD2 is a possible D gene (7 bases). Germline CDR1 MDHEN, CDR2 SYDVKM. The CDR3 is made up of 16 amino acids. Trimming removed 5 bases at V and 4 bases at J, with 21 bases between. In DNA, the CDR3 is TGTGCCAGCAGTACCCCGGGGGGCCCTACCAGATACGAGCAGTACTTC. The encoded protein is CASSTPGGPTRYEQYF. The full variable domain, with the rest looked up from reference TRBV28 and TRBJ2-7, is DVKVTQSSRYLVKRTGEKVFLECVQDMDHENMFWYRQDPGLGLRLIYFSYDVKMKEKGDIPEGYSVSREKKERFSLILESASTNQTSMYLCASSTPGGPTRYEQYFGPGTRLTVT.

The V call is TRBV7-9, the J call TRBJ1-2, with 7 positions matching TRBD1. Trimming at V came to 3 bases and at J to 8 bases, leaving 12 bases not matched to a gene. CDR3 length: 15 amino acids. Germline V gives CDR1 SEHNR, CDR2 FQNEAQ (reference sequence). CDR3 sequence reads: CASSFTQQGSRGYTF. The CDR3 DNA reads TGTGCCAGCAGCTTCACACAACAGGGGTCGAGGGGCTACACCTTC.

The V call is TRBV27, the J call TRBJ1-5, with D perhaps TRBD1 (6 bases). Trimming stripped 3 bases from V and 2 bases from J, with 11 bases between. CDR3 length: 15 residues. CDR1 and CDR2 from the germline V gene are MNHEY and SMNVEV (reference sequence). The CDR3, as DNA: TGTGCCAGCAGTTTTATCCCAGGGGGCAATCAGCCCCAGCATTTT. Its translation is CASSFIPGGNQPQHF.

As DNA, the CDR3 is TGTGTCAGAAGCTTAGTTAGGGACACGGGAGGGGACAATCAGCCCCAGCATTTT. This sequence encodes CVRSLVRDTGGDNQPQHF. The J gene is TRBJ1-5, the V gene TRBV7-5. TRBV7-5 is shown as a pseudogene. This CDR3 is built from 18 residues.

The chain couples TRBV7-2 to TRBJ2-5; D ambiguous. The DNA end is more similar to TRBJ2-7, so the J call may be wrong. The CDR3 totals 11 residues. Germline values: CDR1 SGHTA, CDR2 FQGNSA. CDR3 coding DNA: TGTGCCAGCAGCTTTTCCTACGAGCAGTACTTC. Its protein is CASSFSYEQYF.